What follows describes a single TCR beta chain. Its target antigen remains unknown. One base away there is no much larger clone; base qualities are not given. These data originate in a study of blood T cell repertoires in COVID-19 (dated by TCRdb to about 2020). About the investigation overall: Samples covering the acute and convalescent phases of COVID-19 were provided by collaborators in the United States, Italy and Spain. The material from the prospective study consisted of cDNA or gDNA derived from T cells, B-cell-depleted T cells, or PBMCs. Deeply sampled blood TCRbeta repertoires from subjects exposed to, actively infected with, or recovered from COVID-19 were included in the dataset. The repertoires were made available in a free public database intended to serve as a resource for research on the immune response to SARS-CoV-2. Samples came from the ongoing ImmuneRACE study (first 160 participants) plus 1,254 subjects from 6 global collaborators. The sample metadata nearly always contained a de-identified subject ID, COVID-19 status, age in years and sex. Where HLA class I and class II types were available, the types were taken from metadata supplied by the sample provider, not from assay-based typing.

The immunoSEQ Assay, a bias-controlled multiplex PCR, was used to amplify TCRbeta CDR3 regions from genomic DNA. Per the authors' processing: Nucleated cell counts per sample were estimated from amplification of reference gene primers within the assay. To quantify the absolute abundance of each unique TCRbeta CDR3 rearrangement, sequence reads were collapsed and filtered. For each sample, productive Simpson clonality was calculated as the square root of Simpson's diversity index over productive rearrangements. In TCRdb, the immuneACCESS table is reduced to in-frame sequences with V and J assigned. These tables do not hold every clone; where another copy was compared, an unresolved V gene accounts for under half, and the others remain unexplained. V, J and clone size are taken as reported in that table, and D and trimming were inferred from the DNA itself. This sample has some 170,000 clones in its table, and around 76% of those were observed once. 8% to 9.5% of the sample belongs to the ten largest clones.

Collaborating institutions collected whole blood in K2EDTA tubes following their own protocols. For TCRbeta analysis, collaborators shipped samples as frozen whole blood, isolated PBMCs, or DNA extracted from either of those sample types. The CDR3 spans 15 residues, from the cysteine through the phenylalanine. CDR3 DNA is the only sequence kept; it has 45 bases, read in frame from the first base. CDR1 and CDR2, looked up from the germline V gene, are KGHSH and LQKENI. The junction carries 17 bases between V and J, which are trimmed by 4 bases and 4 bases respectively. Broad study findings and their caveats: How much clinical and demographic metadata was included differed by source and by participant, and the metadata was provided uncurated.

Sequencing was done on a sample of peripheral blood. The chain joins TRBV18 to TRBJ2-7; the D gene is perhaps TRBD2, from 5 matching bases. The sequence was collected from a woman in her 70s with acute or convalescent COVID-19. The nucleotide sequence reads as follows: TGTGCCAGCTCACGGGTCCGGGATCCGGGTTACGAGCAGTACTTC. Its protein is CASSRVRDPGYEQYF.